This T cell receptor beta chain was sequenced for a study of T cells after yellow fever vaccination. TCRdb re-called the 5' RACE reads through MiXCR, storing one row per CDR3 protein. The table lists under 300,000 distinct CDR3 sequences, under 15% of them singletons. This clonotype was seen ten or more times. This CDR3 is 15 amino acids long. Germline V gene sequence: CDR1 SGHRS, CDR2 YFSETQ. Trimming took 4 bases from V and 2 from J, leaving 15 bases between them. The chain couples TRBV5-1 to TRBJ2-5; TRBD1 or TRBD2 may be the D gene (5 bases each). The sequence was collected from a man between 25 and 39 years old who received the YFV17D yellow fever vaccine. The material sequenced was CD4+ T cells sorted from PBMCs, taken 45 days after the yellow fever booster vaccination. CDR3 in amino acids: CASSVAGTTQETQYF. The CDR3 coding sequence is TGCGCCAGCAGCGTCGCCGGGACCACACAAGAGACCCAGTACTTC.